This T cell receptor (beta chain) was recorded in a study of T cell repertoires in MIS-A myocarditis (dated by TCRdb to 2022 to 2024). The QIAamp DNA FFPE kit was used to extract genomic DNA from formalin-fixed paraffin-embedded autopsy tissue. From the cysteine up to the phenylalanine, the CDR3 has a length of 15 residues. Only the CDR3 DNA stays, 45 bases, in frame from base 1. CDR1 and CDR2 are read off the germline V gene (reference sequence) as LGHDT and YNNKEL. V is shortened by 4 bases, J by 0 bases, and the region joining them spans 10 bases. With regard to this clone: Its target antigen remains unknown. No much larger clone is present one base from it, and per-base qualities are unavailable.

TCRbeta CDR3 regions were amplified by the immunoSEQ bias-controlled multiplex PCR and were subjected to high-throughput sequencing. The study's processing was this. The immunoSEQ vendor pipeline collapsed and filtered CDR3 sequences to measure the abundance and frequency of each unique TCRbeta CDR3. Dominant CDR3 amino acid sequences were clustered with SARS-CoV-2-specific ImmuneCODE TCRbeta sequences by CD-HIT using a 90% global sequence identity threshold. Clones at frequencies from 0.1 to 1 were categorized as hyperexpanded, and clones at frequencies from 0.01 to 0.1 were categorized as large. The CDR3 amino acid sequences and the V and J gene assignments of the dominant clones were confirmed with MiXCR. The R stringdist package was used to compute Levenshtein distances between the patient clonotypes and the ImmuneCODE hits. TCRdb retrieved this table from immuneACCESS and kept in-frame rearrangements only. Not all clones are present; in checked studies, unresolved V genes account for under half, and no reason is known for the remainder. That table supplies the V and J calls and clone size; D and trimming were determined from the DNA. The sample table shows some 12,000 clones, and 83% are seen once. 25% to 30% of the sample is held by the ten biggest clonotypes.

The TCR comes from a man younger than 30 with fulminant myocarditis from multisystem inflammatory syndrome in adults (MIS-A) after COVID-19. The chain is encoded by TRBV3-1 (or the pseudogene TRBV3-2) joined to TRBJ1-3, with no reliable assignment of the D segment. Sequencing was carried out using right ventricle heart tissue obtained at autopsy. The cell subset or site label here, explained by the study, means: cardiac tissue sample (left or right ventricle, interventricular septum, or pericardium). The CDR3 protein sequence reads: CASSPRPSSGNTIYF. The sequenced DNA: TGTGCCAGCAGCCCCAGGCCCAGCTCTGGAAACACCATATATTTT.